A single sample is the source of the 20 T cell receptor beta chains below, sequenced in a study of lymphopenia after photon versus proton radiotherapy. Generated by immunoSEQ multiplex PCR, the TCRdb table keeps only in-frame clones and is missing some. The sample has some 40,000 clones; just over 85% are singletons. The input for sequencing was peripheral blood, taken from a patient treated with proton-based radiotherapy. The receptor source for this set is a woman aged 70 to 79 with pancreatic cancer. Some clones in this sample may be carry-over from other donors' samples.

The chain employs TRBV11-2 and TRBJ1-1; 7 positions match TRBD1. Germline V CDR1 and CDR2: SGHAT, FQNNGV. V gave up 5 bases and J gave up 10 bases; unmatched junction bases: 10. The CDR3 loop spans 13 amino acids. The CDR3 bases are TGTGCCAGCAGCGAGTCAGGACAGGCGGTAGCTTTCTTT. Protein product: CASSESGQAVAFF.

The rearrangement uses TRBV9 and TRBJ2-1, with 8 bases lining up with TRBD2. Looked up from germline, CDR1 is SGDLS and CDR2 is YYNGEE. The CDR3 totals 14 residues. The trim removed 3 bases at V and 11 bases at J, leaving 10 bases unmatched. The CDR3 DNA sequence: TGTGCCAGCAGCGACCGGGGGGGACGGAATAAGCAGTTCTTC. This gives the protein CASSDRGGRNKQFF.

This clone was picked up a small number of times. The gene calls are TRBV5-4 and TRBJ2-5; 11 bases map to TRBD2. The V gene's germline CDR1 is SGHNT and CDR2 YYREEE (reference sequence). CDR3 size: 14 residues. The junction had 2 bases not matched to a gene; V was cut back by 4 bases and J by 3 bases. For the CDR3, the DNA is TGTGCCAGCAGCGTACTAGCGGGAGAAGAGACCCAGTACTTC. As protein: CASSVLAGEETQYF. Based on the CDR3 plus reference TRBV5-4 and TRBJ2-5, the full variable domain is ETGVTQSPTHLIKTRGQQVTLRCSSQSGHNTVSWYQQALGQGPQFIFQYYREEENGRGNFPPRFSGLQFPNYSSELNVNALELDDSALYLCASSVLAGEETQYFGPGTRLLVL.

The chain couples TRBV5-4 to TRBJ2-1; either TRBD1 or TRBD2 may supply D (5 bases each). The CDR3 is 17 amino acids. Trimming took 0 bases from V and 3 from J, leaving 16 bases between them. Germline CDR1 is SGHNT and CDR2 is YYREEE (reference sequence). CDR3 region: CASSLGGPAGRYNEQFF. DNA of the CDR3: TGTGCCAGCAGCTTGGGGGGACCGGCTGGGCGCTACAATGAGCAGTTCTTC. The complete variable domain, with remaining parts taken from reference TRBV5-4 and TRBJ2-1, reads ETGVTQSPTHLIKTRGQQVTLRCSSQSGHNTVSWYQQALGQGPQFIFQYYREEENGRGNFPPRFSGLQFPNYSSELNVNALELDDSALYLCASSLGGPAGRYNEQFFGPGTRLTVL.

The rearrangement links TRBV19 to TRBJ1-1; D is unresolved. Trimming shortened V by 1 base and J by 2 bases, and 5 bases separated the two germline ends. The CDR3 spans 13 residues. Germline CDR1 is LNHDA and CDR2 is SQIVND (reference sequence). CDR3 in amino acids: CASSIGSNTEAFF. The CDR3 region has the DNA TGTGCCAGTAGTATAGGGTCAAACACTGAAGCTTTCTTT.

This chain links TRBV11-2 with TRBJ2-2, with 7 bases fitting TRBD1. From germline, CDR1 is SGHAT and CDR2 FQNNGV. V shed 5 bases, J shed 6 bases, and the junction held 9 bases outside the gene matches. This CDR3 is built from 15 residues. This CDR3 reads CASSLQGKGAGELFF. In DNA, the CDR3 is TGTGCCAGCAGCCTACAGGGGAAGGGGGCCGGGGAGCTGTTTTTT.

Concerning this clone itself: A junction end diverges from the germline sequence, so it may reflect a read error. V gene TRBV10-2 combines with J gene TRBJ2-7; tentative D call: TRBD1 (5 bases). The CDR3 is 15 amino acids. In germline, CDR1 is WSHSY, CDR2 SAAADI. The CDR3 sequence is CASSESLGRVYEQCF. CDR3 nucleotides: TGCGCCAGCAGTGAGTCGTTGGGCAGGGTCTACGAGCAGTGCTTC.

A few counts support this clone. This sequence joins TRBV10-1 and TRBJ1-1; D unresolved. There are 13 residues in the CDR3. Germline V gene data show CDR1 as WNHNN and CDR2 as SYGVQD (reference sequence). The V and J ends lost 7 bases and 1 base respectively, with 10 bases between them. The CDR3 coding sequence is TGCGCCAGCAAGCGGGAAGCGAACACTGAAGCTTTCTTT. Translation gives CASKREANTEAFF.

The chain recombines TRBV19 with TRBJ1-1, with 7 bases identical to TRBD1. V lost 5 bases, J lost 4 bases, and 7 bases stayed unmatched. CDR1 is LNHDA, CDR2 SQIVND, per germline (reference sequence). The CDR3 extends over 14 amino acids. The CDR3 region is CASSRVEGATEAFF. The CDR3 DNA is TGTGCCAGTAGTCGGGTAGAGGGGGCCACTGAAGCTTTCTTT.

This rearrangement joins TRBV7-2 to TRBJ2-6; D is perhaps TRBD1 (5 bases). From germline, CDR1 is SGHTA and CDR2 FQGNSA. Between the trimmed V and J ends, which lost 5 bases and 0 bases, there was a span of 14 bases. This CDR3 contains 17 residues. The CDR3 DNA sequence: TGTGCCAGCAGCATGACAGCTACCCCCTCTGGGGCCAACGTCCTGACTTTC. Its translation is CASSMTATPSGANVLTF.

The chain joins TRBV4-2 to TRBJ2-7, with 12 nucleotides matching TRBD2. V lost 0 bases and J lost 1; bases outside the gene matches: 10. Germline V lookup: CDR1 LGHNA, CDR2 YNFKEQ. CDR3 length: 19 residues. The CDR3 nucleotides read TGTGCCAGCAGCCAAGAGCGTTCACCTAGCGGGAGGGTGTCCTACGAGCAGTACTTC. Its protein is CASSQERSPSGRVSYEQYF.

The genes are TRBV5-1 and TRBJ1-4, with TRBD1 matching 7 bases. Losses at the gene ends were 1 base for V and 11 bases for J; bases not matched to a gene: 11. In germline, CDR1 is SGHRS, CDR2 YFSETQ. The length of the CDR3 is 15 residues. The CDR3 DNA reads TGCGCCAGCAGCTTGTTCTCCGCCACAGGGGAGAAACTGTTTTTT. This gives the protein CASSLFSATGEKLFF. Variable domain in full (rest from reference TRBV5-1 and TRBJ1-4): KAGVTQTPRYLIKTRGQQVTLSCSPISGHRSVSWYQQTPGQGLQFLFEYFSETQRNKGNFPGRFSGRQFSNSRSEMNVSTLELGDSALYLCASSLFSATGEKLFFGSGTQLSVL.

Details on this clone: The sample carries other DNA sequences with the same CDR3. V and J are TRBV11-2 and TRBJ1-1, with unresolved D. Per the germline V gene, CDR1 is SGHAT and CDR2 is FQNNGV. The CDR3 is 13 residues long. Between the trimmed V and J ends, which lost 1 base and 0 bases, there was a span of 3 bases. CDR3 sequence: CASSLGLNTEAFF. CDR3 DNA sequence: TGTGCCAGCAGCTTAGGCCTGAACACTGAAGCTTTCTTT.

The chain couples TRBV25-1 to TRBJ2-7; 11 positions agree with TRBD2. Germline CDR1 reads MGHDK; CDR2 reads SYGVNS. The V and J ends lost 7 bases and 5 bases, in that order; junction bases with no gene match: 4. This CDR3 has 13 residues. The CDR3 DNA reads TGTGCCAGCAACCTAGCGGGAGGCGACGAGCAGTACTTC. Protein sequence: CASNLAGGDEQYF.

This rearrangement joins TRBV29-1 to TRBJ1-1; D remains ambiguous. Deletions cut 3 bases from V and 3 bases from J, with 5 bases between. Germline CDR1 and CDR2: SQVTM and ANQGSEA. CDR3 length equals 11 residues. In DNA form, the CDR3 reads TGCAGCGTTGATACATACACTGAAGCTTTCTTT. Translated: CSVDTYTEAFF.

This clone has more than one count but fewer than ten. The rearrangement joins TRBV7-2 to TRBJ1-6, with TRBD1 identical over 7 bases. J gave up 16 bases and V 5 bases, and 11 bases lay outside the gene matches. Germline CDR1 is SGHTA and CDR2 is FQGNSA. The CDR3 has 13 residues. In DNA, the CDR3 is TGTGCCAGCAGCCCTCGTCCGACAGGGTGGCTCCACTTT. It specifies CASSPRPTGWLHF. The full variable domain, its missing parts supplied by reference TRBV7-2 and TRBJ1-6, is GAGVSQSPSNKVTEKGKDVELRCDPISGHTALYWYRQSLGQGLEFLIYFQGNSAPDKSGLPSDRFSAERTGGSVSTLTIQRTQQEDSAVYLCASSPRPTGWLHFGNGTRLTVT.

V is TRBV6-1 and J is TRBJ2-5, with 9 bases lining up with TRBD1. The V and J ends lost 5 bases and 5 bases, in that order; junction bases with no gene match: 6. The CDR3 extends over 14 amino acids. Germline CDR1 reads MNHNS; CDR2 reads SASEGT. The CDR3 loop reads CASSQQGAGETQYF. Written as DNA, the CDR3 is TGTGCCAGCAGTCAACAGGGGGCCGGGGAGACCCAGTACTTC.

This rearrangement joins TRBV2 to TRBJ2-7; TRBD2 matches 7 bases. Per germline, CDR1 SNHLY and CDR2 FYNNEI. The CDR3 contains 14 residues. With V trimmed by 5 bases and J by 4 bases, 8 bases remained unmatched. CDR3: CASSFGGSRYEQYF. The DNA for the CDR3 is TGTGCCAGCAGTTTTGGCGGGAGTCGATACGAGCAGTACTTC.

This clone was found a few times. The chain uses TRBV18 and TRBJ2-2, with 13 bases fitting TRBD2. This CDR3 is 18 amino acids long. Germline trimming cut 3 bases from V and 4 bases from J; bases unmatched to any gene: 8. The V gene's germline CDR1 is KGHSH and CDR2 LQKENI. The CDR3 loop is CASSPFRTSGSRTGELFF. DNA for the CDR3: TGTGCCAGCTCACCTTTTCGGACTAGCGGGAGTCGCACCGGGGAGCTGTTTTTT.

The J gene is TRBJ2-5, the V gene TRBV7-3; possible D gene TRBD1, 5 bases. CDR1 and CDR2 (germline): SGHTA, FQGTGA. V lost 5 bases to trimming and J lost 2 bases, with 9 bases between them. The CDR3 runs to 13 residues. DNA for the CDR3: TGTGCCAGCAGCCCGACAGCGCAAGAGACCCAGTACTTC. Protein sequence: CASSPTAQETQYF.